Listed here are 19 T cell receptor beta chains from one sample, sequenced in a study of T-cell reconstitution after alpha-beta-depleted transplantation in children. As it was prepared, the TCRbeta library received unique molecular identifiers. A single record per CDR3 protein comes from TCRdb applying MiXCR to the PCR reads. Of 200,000 to 250,000 distinct CDR3 sequences in the sample, 8.2% were seen once. The sequencing used PBMCs, mostly from graft donor cells, collected 180 days after TCRalphabeta/CD19-depleted stem cell transplant. These receptors were taken from a male patient younger than 18 who had a stem cell transplant for acute lymphoblastic leukemia, so the T cells may come from the graft donor.

With regard to this clonotype: Just one base apart from a much larger clone, this may be a read error. The CDR3 region has the DNA TGTGCCAGCAGCCAAGATCGCTCAGCGGATTCACCCCTCCACTTT. Amino acids: CASSQDRSADSPLHF. The chain employs TRBV4-2 and TRBJ1-6; D is uncertain. The germline V gene has CDR1 LGHNA and CDR2 YNFKEQ. The germline V and J ends were trimmed by 0 bases and 8 bases, with 11 bases remaining between them. The CDR3 consists of 15 residues.

This clonotype was detected many times. The J gene is TRBJ2-7, the V gene TRBV15; D possibly corresponds to TRBD1 (6 bases). Germline V lookup: CDR1 LNHNV, CDR2 YYDKDF (reference sequence). The CDR3 covers 15 residues. V was pared by 5 bases and J by 3 bases, with 17 bases between. The CDR3 loop reads CATSPSRTVFYEQYF. The CDR3 bases are TGTGCCACCAGCCCTTCCCGGACAGTTTTCTACGAGCAGTACTTC.

A remark on this clonotype: A clone one base away is much larger, so this may be a read error. The chain combines TRBV6-2 or TRBV6-3 with TRBJ1-5; D unclear. The CDR3 contains 15 residues. Germline assignment: CDR1 MNHEY and CDR2 SVGEGT. CDR3 residues: CASTYDPAEGQPQHF. In DNA form, the CDR3 reads TGTGCCAGCACTTACGATCCAGCGGAAGGTCAGCCCCAGCATTTT.

The chain has TRBV5-4 and TRBJ2-3; D uncertain. V shed 3 bases and J shed 2 bases, with 10 bases lying between them. Germline V gene data show CDR1 as SGHNT and CDR2 as YYREEE (reference sequence). The CDR3 totals 14 residues. CDR3 amino acids: CASSSGIVTDTQYF. CDR3 in DNA: TGTGCCAGCAGCTCTGGGATTGTCACAGATACGCAGTATTTT.

This clonotype turned up a few times. This chain connects TRBV4-2 to TRBJ2-7; 9 bases align to TRBD2. In germline, CDR1 is LGHNA, CDR2 YNFKEQ. The CDR3 is 16 amino acids. V lost 1 base and J lost 7; bases outside the gene matches: 11. CDR3 in amino acids: CASSQAGLAGPKEQYF. In DNA form, the CDR3 reads TGTGCCAGCAGCCAAGCGGGCCTAGCGGGGCCTAAGGAGCAGTACTTC.

This clonotype was detected ten times or more. V is TRBV5-1 and J is TRBJ2-3; D is unresolved. Deletions cut 0 bases from V and 4 bases from J, with 12 bases between. Germline assignment: CDR1 SGHRS and CDR2 YFSETQ. This CDR3 spans 15 amino acids. CDR3 loop: CASSLGAGGADTQYF. In DNA form, the CDR3 reads TGCGCCAGCAGCTTGGGGGCAGGCGGTGCAGATACGCAGTATTTT.

This clonotype was counted ten times or more. V gene TRBV13 combines with J gene TRBJ2-3; the D is unclear. CDR1 is PRHDT and CDR2 is FYEKMQ in the germline V gene (reference sequence). This CDR3 comprises 18 residues. Trimming pared 0 bases from V and 1 base from J, leaving 17 bases between. CDR3 bases: TGTGCCAGCAGCTTAGGTTCCATTTTTCGGGCGGGCACAGATACGCAGTATTTT. It translates to CASSLGSIFRAGTDTQYF. Combining the CDR3 with reference TRBV13 and TRBJ2-3 gives the whole variable domain AAGVIQSPRHLIKEKRETATLKCYPIPRHDTVYWYQQGPGQDPQFLISFYEKMQSDKGSIPDRFSAQQFSDYHSELNMSSLELGDSALYFCASSLGSIFRAGTDTQYFGPGTRLTVL.

This clonotype was observed many times. The chain carries TRBV2 and TRBJ2-2; D is perhaps TRBD2 (6 bases). The CDR3 loop spans 16 amino acids. Trimming left V 2 bases short and J 3 bases short, with 13 bases between. Germline V gene data show CDR1 as SNHLY and CDR2 as FYNNEI. For the CDR3, the DNA is TGTGCCAGCAGTGAAAGGAGGGCAGGGCACACCGGGGAGCTGTTTTTT. Translated: CASSERRAGHTGELFF. Combining the CDR3 with reference TRBV2 and TRBJ2-2 gives the whole variable domain EPEVTQTPSHQVTQMGQEVILRCVPISNHLYFYWYRQILGQKVEFLVSFYNNEISEKSEIFDDQFSVERPDGSNFTLKIRSTKLEDSAMYFCASSERRAGHTGELFFGEGSRLTVL.

This clonotype was detected many times. V and J are TRBV7-2 and TRBJ2-7; 7 nucleotides match TRBD1. V gave up 1 base and J gave up 7 bases; unmatched junction bases: 10. Germline CDR1 is SGHTA and CDR2 is FQGNSA. The CDR3 totals 15 residues. The CDR3 sequence: CASSLGPKGALEQYF. The CDR3 coding sequence is TGTGCCAGCAGCTTAGGCCCCAAGGGGGCGCTTGAGCAGTACTTC.

This clonotype was counted ten times or more. A much larger clone lies one base from this, so it may be a read error. The CDR3 DNA reads TGTGCCAGCAGCGTAGAAGGGTTCGGGACGCTGTATTTT. Its translation: CASSVEGFGTLYF. The J gene is TRBJ2-3, the V gene TRBV9, with D tentatively TRBD1 or TRBD2 (5 bases each). Germline CDR1 is SGDLS and CDR2 is YYNGEE. This CDR3 has 13 residues.

This clonotype was counted many times. V is TRBV12-3 or TRBV12-4 and J is TRBJ1-1; TRBD1 agrees at 8 bases. The CDR3 loop spans 16 amino acids. V lost 5 bases, J lost 6 bases, and 14 bases stayed unmatched. Here the CDR3 reads CASSRGQGWWGAEAFF. In DNA, the CDR3 is TGTGCCAGCAGTCGCGGACAGGGCTGGTGGGGGGCTGAAGCTTTCTTT.

This clonotype was recorded many times. The chain is built from TRBV5-6 and TRBJ1-5, with TRBD1 identical over 7 bases. Per germline, CDR1 SGHDT and CDR2 YYEEEE. This CDR3 has 15 residues. Germline trimming cut 0 bases from V and 7 bases from J; bases unmatched to any gene: 7. The CDR3 sequence: CASSLGRGRGQPQHF. In nucleotides, the CDR3 is TGTGCCAGCAGCTTGGGTAGGGGGCGAGGACAGCCCCAGCATTTT.

This clonotype appeared many times. The rearrangement joins TRBV10-3 to TRBJ2-3; possible D gene TRBD1, 5 bases. Germline CDR1 ENHRY, CDR2 SYGVKD. CDR3 length equals 17 residues. V dropped 3 bases and J dropped 1 base, with 17 bases sitting between them. The CDR3 loop reads CAISDPTDLLRTDTQYF. The CDR3 nucleotides are TGTGCCATCAGTGACCCGACAGACCTCTTACGCACAGATACGCAGTATTTT.

This clonotype has at least ten counts. This rearrangement joins TRBV7-3 to TRBJ1-2; weak D call: TRBD1 (5 bases). The germline V and J ends were trimmed by 5 bases and 6 bases, with 19 bases remaining between them. This CDR3 spans 15 amino acids. CDR1 and CDR2 (germline): SGHTA, FQGTGA. The chain's CDR3 is CASSPHPSGGDGYTF. CDR3 nucleotides: TGTGCCAGCAGCCCTCACCCAAGCGGGGGGGATGGCTACACCTTC.

On this clonotype: Given a much more abundant clone one base away, this may be a read error. V usage is TRBV20-1 and J usage is TRBJ2-5; D may be TRBD2 (7 bases). Germline values: CDR1 DFQATT, CDR2 SNEGSKA (reference sequence). The CDR3 length is 14 residues. The CDR3 spells CSAGDVLGGVTQYF. The CDR3 DNA reads TGCAGTGCTGGAGATGTCCTAGGGGGGGTGACCCAGTACTTC.

This clonotype has ten or more counts. This chain links TRBV20-1 with TRBJ2-1; D is uncertain. Germline V lookup: CDR1 DFQATT, CDR2 SNEGSKA (reference sequence). This CDR3 region has 15 residues. V was trimmed by 6 bases and J by 0 bases, leaving 15 bases between them. CDR3 sequence: CSANEPASSYNEQFF. CDR3 DNA sequence: TGCAGTGCCAACGAGCCGGCTAGCTCCTACAATGAGCAGTTCTTC.

This clonotype was counted ten times or more. The rearrangement uses TRBV5-1 and TRBJ2-7; 7 bases align to TRBD2. The V segment lost 4 bases and the J segment 2 bases; nucleotides outside the gene matches: 9. The CDR3 covers 15 residues. Germline V gives CDR1 SGHRS, CDR2 YFSETQ. This CDR3 is CASSGSSGGTYEQYF. In DNA form, the CDR3 reads TGCGCCAGCAGCGGGTCTTCCGGGGGGACCTACGAGCAGTACTTC.

This clonotype came up many times. The J gene is TRBJ1-2, the V gene TRBV20-1; unclear D gene. CDR3 size: 14 residues. V lost 3 bases, J lost 5 bases, and 16 bases lay in between. CDR1 is DFQATT, CDR2 SNEGSKA, per germline (reference sequence). This CDR3 is CSAREAGRSYGYTF. The CDR3 DNA is TGCAGTGCTAGGGAGGCAGGCCGGTCTTATGGCTACACCTTC.

On this clonotype itself: With a much larger clone just one base away, this may be a read error. V is TRBV4-2 and J is TRBJ2-1; 9 nucleotides align to TRBD2. V was pared by 4 bases and J by 5 bases, with 6 bases of the junction left unmatched. This CDR3 has 15 amino acids. Germline-derived CDR1 and CDR2 are LGHNA and YNFKEQ. CDR3 loop: CASSPSGRINNEQFF. In DNA form, the CDR3 reads TGTGCCAGCAGCCCGAGCGGGAGGATCAACAATGAGCAGTTCTTC.